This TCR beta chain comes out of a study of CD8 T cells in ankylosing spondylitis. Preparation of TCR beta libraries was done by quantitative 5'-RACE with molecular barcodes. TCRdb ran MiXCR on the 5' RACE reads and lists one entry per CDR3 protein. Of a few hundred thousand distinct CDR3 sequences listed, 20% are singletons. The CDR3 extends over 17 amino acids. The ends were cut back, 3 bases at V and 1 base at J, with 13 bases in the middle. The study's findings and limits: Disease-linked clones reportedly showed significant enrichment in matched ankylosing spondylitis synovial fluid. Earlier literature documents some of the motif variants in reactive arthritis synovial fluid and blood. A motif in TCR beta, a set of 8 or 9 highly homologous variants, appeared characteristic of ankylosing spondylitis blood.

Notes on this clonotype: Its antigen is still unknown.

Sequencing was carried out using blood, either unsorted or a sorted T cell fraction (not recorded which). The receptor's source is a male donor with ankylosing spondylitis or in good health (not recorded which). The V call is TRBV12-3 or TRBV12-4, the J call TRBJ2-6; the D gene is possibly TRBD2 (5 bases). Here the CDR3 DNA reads TGTGCCAGCAGTTTTAGAGCAGCGGAATCTGGGGCCAACGTCCTGACTTTC. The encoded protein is CASSFRAAESGANVLTF.